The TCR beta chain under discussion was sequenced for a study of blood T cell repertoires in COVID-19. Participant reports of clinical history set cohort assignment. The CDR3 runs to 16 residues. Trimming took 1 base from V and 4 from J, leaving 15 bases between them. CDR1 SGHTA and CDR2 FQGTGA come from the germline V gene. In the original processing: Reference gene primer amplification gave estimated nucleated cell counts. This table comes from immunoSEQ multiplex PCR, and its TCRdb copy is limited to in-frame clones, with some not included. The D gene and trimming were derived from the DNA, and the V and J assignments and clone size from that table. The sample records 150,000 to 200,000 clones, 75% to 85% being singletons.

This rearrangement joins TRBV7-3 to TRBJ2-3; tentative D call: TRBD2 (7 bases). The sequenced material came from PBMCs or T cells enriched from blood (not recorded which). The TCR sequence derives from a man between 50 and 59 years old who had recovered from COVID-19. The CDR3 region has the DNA TGTGCCAGCAGCTTAATGGCGGGGGCCTCCCCAGATACGCAGTATTTT. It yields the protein CASSLMAGASPDTQYF.